Listed below are T cell receptor beta chains from one sample, sequenced in a study of CD8 T cells in ankylosing spondylitis. TCRdb re-called the 5' RACE reads with MiXCR, one entry per CDR3 protein. The sample lists 150,000 to 200,000 distinct CDR3 sequences; about 16% were seen once. The specimen sequenced was blood, either unsorted or a sorted T cell fraction (not recorded which). These receptors came from a male donor with ankylosing spondylitis or in good health (not recorded which). The CDR3 runs from the conserved cysteine through the conserved F or W. A D gene is named only where the DNA matches it firmly. The size entry is marked missing in some rows and otherwise reads once, few, many or a size class.

v_gene,abundance,d_gene,len,j_gene,CDR3nt,CDR3aa
TRBV7-8,many,NA,18,TRBJ1-3,TGTGCCAGCAGCTCGACTCGAAGTCCAGCTTACTCTGGAAACACCATATATTTT,CASSSTRSPAYSGNTIYF
TRBV5-6,many,NA,11,TRBJ2-2,TGTGCCAGCAGCTTCGGGGGCCGGCTGTTTTTT,CASSFGGRLFF
TRBV30,few,NA,13,TRBJ2-2,TGTGCCTGGAGTGTAACGAAGCCCGGGGAGCTGTTTTTT,CAWSVTKPGELFF
TRBV12-3/TRBV12-4,many,NA,16,TRBJ1-3,TGTGCCAGCAGTTTTTCTTCAGGAGAGACTGGAAACACCATATATTTT,CASSFSSGETGNTIYF
TRBV5-1,NA,NA,16,TRBJ2-2,TGCGCCAGCAGCTTCGGGGCCGCAACGGGCACCGGGGAGCTGTTTTTT,CASSFGAATGTGELFF
TRBV28,few,NA,14,TRBJ1-4,TGTGCCAGCAGCTTGCCCGGAAGCGGTGAAAAACTGTTTTTT,CASSLPGSGEKLFF
TRBV5-1,many,NA,13,TRBJ2-1,TGCGCCAGCAGCATAGGGACGGTCCATGAGCAGTTCTTC,CASSIGTVHEQFF
TRBV15,NA,TRBD2,15,TRBJ2-5,TGTGCCACCAGCAGGCAGCTGAGCGGGGTTGAGACCCAGTACTTC,CATSRQLSGVETQYF
TRBV28,few,TRBD1,14,TRBJ1-2,TGTGCCAGCAGTTTTGTCATGTCAGGGGGTGGCTACACCTTC,CASSFVMSGGGYTF
TRBV5-1,many,NA,15,TRBJ1-5,TGCGCCAGCAGCTTGGAAGCAGATAGCAATCAGCCCCAGCATTTT,CASSLEADSNQPQHF
TRBV6-1,few,NA,13,TRBJ1-1,TGTGCCAGCTCGGGGTTCGTTGGATTTGAAGCTTTCTTT,CASSGFVGFEAFF
TRBV18,few,NA,13,TRBJ1-1,TGTGCCAGCAGCAAAGGGACGAACACTGAAGCTTTCTTT,CASSKGTNTEAFF
TRBV5-1,many,TRBD1,14,TRBJ1-2,TGCGCCAGCAGCATGGGACAGACCCGTGGCGGCTACACCTTC,CASSMGQTRGGYTF
TRBV20-1,many,NA,16,TRBJ1-2,TGCAGTGTCCGCAGGGAGTCATCTGATGGTTCCTATGGCTACACCTTC,CSVRRESSDGSYGYTF
TRBV5-1,many,NA,14,TRBJ2-7,TGCGCCAGCAGTGAATTGAGGGAGAACTACGAGCAGTACTTC,CASSELRENYEQYF
TRBV20-1,NA,NA,12,TRBJ2-1,TGCAGTGCCGAGATCCAGTGGTATGAGCAGTTCTTC,CSAEIQWYEQFF
TRBV29-1,many,TRBD2,16,TRBJ2-1,TGCAGCGTTGGTGGGACTAGCGGGGGACCAGGCAATGAGCAGTTCTTC,CSVGGTSGGPGNEQFF
TRBV12-3/TRBV12-4,many,NA,12,TRBJ1-2,TGTGCCAGCAGTAGACAGACCTATGGCTACACCTTC,CASSRQTYGYTF
TRBV2,few,NA,12,TRBJ2-1,TGTGCCAGCAGTCCCTCTAGAGCTGAGCAGTTCTTC,CASSPSRAEQFF
TRBV9,NA,NA,14,TRBJ1-1,TGTGCCAGCAGCGTCCAAGGGGCGAACACTGAAGCTTTCTTT,CASSVQGANTEAFF
TRBV20-1,NA,NA,16,TRBJ2-1,TGCAGTGCTAGAGTCCGATCAGCTCGGAGGGGGATTGAGCAGTTCTTC,CSARVRSARRGIEQFF
TRBV29-1,few,NA,12,TRBJ2-1,TGCAGCGTTGAGAGATCCTACAATGAGCAGTTCTTC,CSVERSYNEQFF
TRBV5-1,many,NA,15,TRBJ2-2,TGCGCCAGCAGCTCCGGACAGAGCTACACCGGGGAGCTGTTTTTT,CASSSGQSYTGELFF
TRBV5-5,many,TRBD2,16,TRBJ2-7,TGTGCCAGCAGCTTGGGCCTAGCGGGGTCATTCTACGAGCAGTACTTC,CASSLGLAGSFYEQYF
TRBV5-1,few,TRBD1,13,TRBJ2-1,TGCGCCAGCAGCATAGGACAGGCCAATGAGCAGTTCTTC,CASSIGQANEQFF
TRBV5-5,NA,TRBD2,18,TRBJ2-6,TGTGCCAGCAGCTTGGCCGGCGGGAGATCAACTGGGGCCAACGTCCTGACTTTC,CASSLAGGRSTGANVLTF
TRBV29-1,NA,NA,17,TRBJ2-1,TGCAGCGTTGAAGACCCCCTAGGCGGGACCACTAACAATGAGCAGTTCTTC,CSVEDPLGGTTNNEQFF
TRBV5-1,NA,NA,13,TRBJ1-4,TGCGCCAGCAGCCGTTCGCAGAATGAAAAACTGTTTTTT,CASSRSQNEKLFF
TRBV20-1,many,NA,17,TRBJ2-1,TGCAGTGCTAGAGATCCTCAGGCGGGCAGCTCCTACAATGAGCAGTTCTTC,CSARDPQAGSSYNEQFF
TRBV19,few,NA,9,TRBJ2-7,TGTGACCTTACCTACGAGCAGTACTTC,CDLTYEQYF
TRBV30,NA,NA,12,TRBJ2-2,TGTGCCTGGACCATACTTCCCGGGGAGCTGTTTTTT,CAWTILPGELFF
TRBV7-9,few,TRBD2,16,TRBJ2-1,TGTGCCAGCAGCCGTCCGGGACTAGCGGGTTACAATGAGCAGTTCTTC,CASSRPGLAGYNEQFF
TRBV7-1,NA,TRBD2,14,TRBJ2-5,TGTGCCAGCAGCTCACTAGCGGGAGGGGAGACCCAGTACTTC,CASSSLAGGETQYF
TRBV28,NA,TRBD2,17,TRBJ2-7,TGTGCCAGCAGTTGGGAACTAGCGGGATGGGGGGCCTACGAGCAGTACTTC,CASSWELAGWGAYEQYF
TRBV29-1,many,TRBD1,12,TRBJ1-1,TGCAGCGTCTTTGACAGGGACACTGAAGCTTTCTTT,CSVFDRDTEAFF
TRBV6-4,NA,NA,11,TRBJ2-1,TGTGCCAGCAGTGCGGGCAATGAGCAGTTCTTC,CASSAGNEQFF
TRBV20-1,NA,TRBD2,15,TRBJ2-3,TGCAGTGCCCTAGTACTAGCGGGAGGCCCAGATACGCAGTATTTT,CSALVLAGGPDTQYF
TRBV4-2,few,TRBD1,16,TRBJ2-1,TGTGCCAGCAGCCCAAGGAGGGACAGGGGTAATAATGAGCAGTTCTTC,CASSPRRDRGNNEQFF
TRBV29-1,many,NA,14,TRBJ2-2,TGCAGCGTTGAAGATAGCCTCGAGGCAGGGGAGCTGTTTTTT,CSVEDSLEAGELFF
TRBV29-1,few,NA,14,TRBJ2-2,TGCAGCGTTAGTATAGGGGGAGGCACCGGGGAGCTGTTTTTT,CSVSIGGGTGELFF
TRBV5-1,NA,NA,14,TRBJ1-4,TGCGCCAGCACCTCGGACGGAAACGATGAAAAACTGTTTTTT,CASTSDGNDEKLFF
TRBV5-1,many,TRBD1,15,TRBJ1-2,TGCGCCAGCAGCTCCAATGACAGGGGGCTGTCTGGCTACACCTTC,CASSSNDRGLSGYTF
TRBV7-9,NA,NA,13,TRBJ2-7,TGTGCCAGCAGGGGAGGACAGTTATACGAGCAGTACTTC,CASRGGQLYEQYF
TRBV6-1,NA,NA,13,TRBJ1-6,TGTGCCAGCAGTGACACCTCGCTATCACCCCTCCACTTT,CASSDTSLSPLHF
TRBV10-3,many,NA,14,TRBJ2-5,TGTGCCATCAGTGGATCAGATTTTCAAGAGACCCAGTACTTC,CAISGSDFQETQYF
TRBV11-1,NA,NA,15,TRBJ1-5,TGTGCCGGCAGCTTAGCGTCCGGGGGCGGTCAGCCCCAGCATTTT,CAGSLASGGGQPQHF
TRBV29-1,NA,TRBD1,15,TRBJ1-1,TGCAGCAAAAGAAATACAGGGGTCCCGAACACTGCAGCTTTCTTT,CSKRNTGVPNTAAFF
TRBV2,many,TRBD1,15,TRBJ2-3,TGTGCCAGCAGCCGGCCCACAGGGGGCACAGATACGCAGTATTTT,CASSRPTGGTDTQYF
TRBV19,few,NA,17,TRBJ2-1,TGTGCCAGTAGTATGGCGCACCGGGCCTCGCATCGCAATGAGCAGTTCTTC,CASSMAHRASHRNEQFF
TRBV6-1,many,TRBD1,15,TRBJ1-1,TGTGCCAGCAGCCGGGACAGGGGGGTTAGGACTGAAGCTTTCTTT,CASSRDRGVRTEAFF
TRBV5-1,many,NA,14,TRBJ1-2,TGCGCCAGCAGCTTCCTGGCAGGGGACTATGGCTACACCTTC,CASSFLAGDYGYTF
TRBV20-1,many,NA,11,TRBJ2-1,TGCAGTGCCACTTTTTACAATGAGCAGTTCTTC,CSATFYNEQFF
TRBV20-1,many,NA,13,TRBJ2-3,TGCAGTGCCCGACAGGCTAGCACAGATACGCAGTATTTT,CSARQASTDTQYF
TRBV11-2,NA,NA,16,TRBJ2-2,TGTGCCAGCAGCTTAGTTGGGACGGCGAACACCGGGGAGCTGTTTTTT,CASSLVGTANTGELFF
TRBV6-1,many,TRBD1,14,TRBJ2-7,TGTGCCAGCAGGCAGACAGGGTTAAGCTACGAGCAGTACTTC,CASRQTGLSYEQYF
TRBV28,few,TRBD1,14,TRBJ1-2,TGTGCCAGCTTCGGGACAGCGTGGTCCTATGGCTACACCTTC,CASFGTAWSYGYTF
TRBV28,NA,TRBD1,15,TRBJ1-5,TGTGCCAGCAGGGAAGGGACAGGGTTCAATCAGCCCCAGCATTTT,CASREGTGFNQPQHF